This T cell receptor beta chain was captured in a study of T cell repertoires in cytomegalovirus infection. Turning to the study itself: Signatures in public TCR beta sequences pointed to both CMV infection and matching HLA type.

Comment on this clonotype: Its antigen remains unidentified.

J was trimmed by 4 bases and V by 1 base; bases with no gene match: 5. The CDR3 is made up of 16 amino acids. Points from the study as a whole: In two of eight donors, the top clonotype was HLA-C-restricted CMV-specific.

One entry per CDR3 protein, called by TCRdb with MiXCR from the reads. The sample yields hundreds of thousands of distinct CDR3 sequences, 22% seen once. The gene calls are TRBV12-3 or TRBV12-4 and TRBJ2-5; TRBD2 agrees at 11 bases. The TCR sequence derives from a human donor in good health (CMV status not recorded). Some clones in this sample may be carry-over from other donors' samples. The source material was CD8+ T cells from PBMCs. DNA of the CDR3: TGTGCCAGCAGTTTAGTCCCTAGCGGGGGGACAGAGACCCAGTACTTC. This translates into CASSLVPSGGTETQYF.